This T cell receptor beta chain was identified during a study of type 1 and type 2 diabetes patients (dated by TCRdb to the mid-2010s). Regarding the complete study: About 9 type 1 diabetes patients, four type 2 diabetes patients and about six nondiabetic controls were recruited in China to form the cohort. Throughout the study, CD4 or CD8 MicroBeads on MACS columns were used to positively select CD4+ and CD8+ T cells from PBMCs. A total of approximately 19 million paired-end reads were generated across the whole study. The study profiled TCRbeta repertoires by high-throughput sequencing to compare type 1 diabetes, type 2 diabetes and nondiabetic individuals. Sequencing of the TCRbeta libraries was paired-end and was performed on Illumina HiSeq 2000 or MiSeq instruments. Type 2 diabetes patients were included as a disease comparison group for the type 1 diabetes patients. Comparing roughly 20-cycle and roughly 25-cycle amplification showed similar V gene usage, suggesting similar primer efficiencies and random PCR bias.

All diabetic patients met standard classification criteria for type 1 or type 2 diabetes, with glucose and C-peptide assessed by WHO-recommended methods. Donors with other autoimmune diseases or infections within the previous four weeks were excluded from participation. Roughly 9.5 milliliters of peripheral blood were drawn from each participant. LymphoPrep density separation was used to isolate PBMCs. Summary of the overall study and its limitations: Age and gender were not matched between study groups, possibly biasing interpretation. Type 2 diabetes and control samples had highly correlated V and J gene usage patterns, with an average between-sample correlation of around 0.97. In both CD4+ and CD8+ T cells, type 2 diabetes repertoires were highly diverse, with diversity significantly greater than that of type 1 diabetes repertoires. Only a few highly-expanded CD4+ clones (median one) were found in type 2 diabetes patients, and these clones made up a median about 3.9% of reads. Since just a limited number of T2D and control samples were sequenced, some T1D-only HECs might also appear in more T2D or control samples.

Sequencing used an Illumina MiSeq. TCRbeta CDR3 amplification used genomic DNA from the sorted T cell subsets as template. Multiplex PCR with 30 forward and 13 reverse primers amplified the TCRbeta CDR3 region. PCR products were purified with AMPure XP beads, then indices and adaptors were added in a second roughly 25-cycle PCR. Before sequencing, the libraries were purified from gel with the QIAquick Gel Extraction Kit. Per the authors' processing: FLASH was used to merge paired-end reads, and IgBLAST was used to align the merged reads to IMGT V, D and J germline references. Reads with below 70% alignment identity to germline references were discarded, and about 11 million reads were retained study-wide. CDR3 boundaries, reading frame and productivity were assigned according to IMGT definitions. Highly-expanded clones were defined as clones making up 1% or more of reads, and normalized Shannon entropy was used to measure diversity. Unpaired two-tailed t-tests were used to test group differences in Shannon entropy. The raw public data were reprocessed by TCRdb itself: fastp quality trimming at Q25, MiXCR clonotype calling, in-frame beta chains only. Rows are combined by CDR3 protein, so each entry shows the most common genes and DNA. The V and J calls reflect TCRdb's pipeline rather than the authors' work. The sample table holds fewer than 350,000 distinct CDR3 sequences, of which around 47% were seen once. The ten biggest clones cover roughly 15% of the sample.

V is cut by 4 bases and J by 6 bases, and the space between the germline ends is 7 bases. The germline V gene supplies CDR1 SGHDN and CDR2 FVKESK. The CDR3 numbers 11 residues from cysteine through phenylalanine. The DNA shown is the 33-base CDR3, in frame from base 1. A note on this clonotype: Its antigen is still unknown. The record has no base qualities; no much larger clone is one base away.

The source material was peripheral blood mononuclear cells (PBMCs). The chain employs TRBV14 and TRBJ2-7, with the D segment possibly TRBD1 or TRBD2, each aligning over 5 bases. The clonotype was recovered from a man between 18 and 29 years old with type 2 diabetes. In nucleotides, the sequence is TGTGCCAGCAGCCGAGGGGTCGAGCAGTACTTC. It translates as CASSRGVEQYF.